This TCR beta chain was recovered during a study of blood T cell repertoires in COVID-19. Across the study: Acute and convalescent COVID-19 specimens originated in the United States, Italy and Spain. T cells, B-cell-depleted T cells, or PBMCs supplied cDNA or gDNA.

Germline V gene data show CDR1 as MNHEY and CDR2 as SVGAGI. This CDR3 is 14 amino acids long. Between the trimmed V and J ends, which lost 7 bases and 0 bases, there was a span of 9 bases. Per the study methods: Nucleated cell number was recorded as an estimate derived from reference gene primer amplification. Sequencing used immunoSEQ multiplex PCR; TCRdb keeps in-frame clones, though not all of them. From that table come the V and J calls and clone size; the DNA was used to work out D and trimming. The sample holds more than 150,000 clones, roughly nine tenths seen once. The sequencing input was peripheral blood. The receptor was derived from a man between 65 and 80 years old with active or convalescent COVID-19. The chain employs TRBV6-5 and TRBJ2-2, with a tentative D call TRBD1 (5 bases). The CDR3 protein is CASMVTANTGELFF. Here the CDR3 DNA reads TGTGCCAGCATGGTGACAGCGAACACCGGGGAGCTGTTTTTT.